The 29 T cell receptor beta chains below were found in one sample sequenced in a study of blood T cell repertoires in COVID-19. TCRdb's table, derived via immunoSEQ multiplex PCR, lists solely in-frame clones and lacks some. The table has about 140,000 clones, about four fifths seen once. Sequencing was carried out using peripheral blood. The source is a human donor in a cohort sampled during active COVID-19.

This clone was recorded a few times. The chain joins TRBV25-1 to TRBJ2-7; D perhaps matches TRBD2 (5 bases). The CDR3 runs to 13 residues. The V gene's germline CDR1 is MGHDK and CDR2 SYGVNS. Trimming cost V 1 base and J 8 bases, with 12 bases left between them. The CDR3 nucleotides are TGTGCCAGCAGTGAATTTGTAGGGAGAAAGCAGTACTTC. Residues: CASSEFVGRKQYF.

The gene calls are TRBV5-1 and TRBJ2-2; a weak D match, TRBD1 (6 bases). Germline V gene sequence: CDR1 SGHRS, CDR2 YFSETQ. Trimming removed 4 bases at V and 1 base at J, with 11 bases between. This CDR3 has 15 residues. CDR3 region: CASSQDSKNTGELFF. The CDR3 nucleotides read TGCGCCAGCAGCCAGGACAGCAAGAACACCGGGGAGCTGTTTTTT.

The chain combines TRBV15 with TRBJ2-4, with 7 bases that match TRBD2. With 6 bases clipped from V and 6 bases from J, the junction kept 11 bases outside the gene matches. CDR1 is LNHNV and CDR2 is YYDKDF in the germline V gene (reference sequence). There are 15 residues in the CDR3. The CDR3 sequence is CATRGGEGRRNIQYF. In DNA form, the CDR3 reads TGTGCCACCAGGGGGGGGGAGGGGCGCAGAAACATTCAGTACTTC.

This clone turned up a few times. The rearrangement links TRBV3-1 (or the pseudogene TRBV3-2) to TRBJ1-1, with 10 bases lining up with TRBD1. The ends lost 4 bases at V and 7 bases at J; junction bases unmatched: 3. CDR1 is LGHDT, CDR2 YNNKEL, per germline (reference sequence). The CDR3 totals 13 residues. The CDR3 region has the DNA TGTGCCAGCAGCCGGGGACAGGGGATTGAAGCTTTCTTT. Protein sequence: CASSRGQGIEAFF.

The chain has TRBV2 and TRBJ1-2; 7 bases fit TRBD1. The CDR3 is 14 amino acids. Germline values: CDR1 SNHLY, CDR2 FYNNEI. J was trimmed by 8 bases and V by 3 bases; bases with no gene match: 9. In DNA form, the CDR3 reads TGTGCCAGCAGTGATGGGGGGCTGACAGGGGGCTACACCTTC. Translating gives CASSDGGLTGGYTF.

V gene TRBV28 combines with J gene TRBJ2-7; a possible D gene is TRBD1 (6 bases). The CDR3 runs to 14 residues. The germline CDR1 and CDR2 sequences are MDHEN and SYDVKM. The germline V and J ends were trimmed by 2 bases and 6 bases, with 14 bases remaining between them. The CDR3: CASSLGGGSLEQYF. The CDR3 DNA reads as TGTGCCAGCAGTTTAGGTGGGGGCTCGCTCGAGCAGTACTTC.

Here the CDR3 reads CASSLWTRSGNEQFF. The CDR3 DNA sequence: TGTGCCAGCAGCTTATGGACTAGGTCTGGCAATGAGCAGTTCTTC. This chain joins TRBV7-2 and TRBJ2-1, with 7 bases that match TRBD2. CDR3 length equals 15 residues. Unmatched junction bases numbered 7, after V lost 2 bases and J lost 6 bases. Germline V gene data show CDR1 as SGHTA and CDR2 as FQGNSA.

This clone was counted once. This sequence joins TRBV5-1 and TRBJ2-1; TRBD2 agrees at 8 bases. The trim removed 4 bases at V and 3 bases at J, leaving 6 bases unmatched. The CDR3 runs 15 residues. Per the germline V gene, CDR1 is SGHRS and CDR2 is YFSETQ. This chain's CDR3 is CASSTSGSDYNEQFF. In DNA form, the CDR3 reads TGCGCCAGCAGCACCAGCGGGAGTGACTACAATGAGCAGTTCTTC.

V usage is TRBV24-1 and J usage is TRBJ2-6, with a possible D match to TRBD1 (5 bases). Germline V CDR1 and CDR2: KGHDR, SFDVKD. Trimming cost V 11 bases and J 8 bases, with 15 bases left between them. CDR3 length: 13 residues. The CDR3 coding sequence is TGTGCCAGTCTAGACAGCCTCACCAACGTCCTGACTTTC. It codes for CASLDSLTNVLTF.

The V and J genes are TRBV14 and TRBJ2-2; tentative D call: TRBD1 (7 bases). Trimming stripped 2 bases from V and 4 bases from J, with 11 bases between. Germline CDR1 and CDR2: SGHDN and FVKESK. This CDR3 is built from 15 residues. This chain's CDR3 is CASSQSQGGTGELFF. The CDR3 DNA is TGTGCCAGCAGCCAATCTCAGGGGGGCACCGGGGAGCTGTTTTTT.

V and J are TRBV5-8 and TRBJ2-7, with 7 positions matching TRBD1. Trimming removed 2 bases from V and 3 bases from J; junction bases left unmatched: 5. This CDR3 region has 14 residues. Germline V gene data show CDR1 as SGHTS and CDR2 as YDEGEE. The CDR3: CASSFTGVNYEQYF. CDR3 in DNA: TGTGCCAGCAGCTTTACAGGGGTCAACTACGAGCAGTACTTC.

Here the CDR3 DNA reads TGCGCCAGCAGCTTGGAGGGACTAGCGGGAGTAAGTGCGGACACCGGGGAGCTGTTTTTT. Its translation is CASSLEGLAGVSADTGELFF. The chain has TRBV5-1 and TRBJ2-2, with 14 bases that match TRBD2. CDR3 length: 20 amino acids. Germline CDR1 reads SGHRS; CDR2 reads YFSETQ. Trimming removed 0 bases from V and 3 bases from J; junction bases left unmatched: 10.

This clone was seen once. The gene calls are TRBV11-2 and TRBJ2-1; 11 nucleotides agree with TRBD2. Germline V gene lookup returns CDR1 SGHAT and CDR2 FQNNGV. The CDR3 totals 15 residues. The trim removed 6 bases at V and 8 bases at J, leaving 9 bases unmatched. The CDR3 spells CASRTIAGGPYEQFF. The CDR3, as DNA: TGTGCCAGCAGAACCATAGCGGGAGGGCCTTATGAGCAGTTCTTC.

The chain joins TRBV3-1 (or the pseudogene TRBV3-2) to TRBJ2-3, with 10 bases identical to TRBD2. Germline V gene sequence: CDR1 LGHDT, CDR2 YNNKEL (reference sequence). The CDR3 loop spans 18 amino acids. Germline trimming cut 1 base from V and 3 bases from J; bases unmatched to any gene: 10. The CDR3: CASSQAASGSLGTDTQYF. CDR3 DNA: TGTGCCAGCAGCCAAGCGGCTAGCGGGAGCCTGGGGACAGATACGCAGTATTTT.

CDR3 loop: CASSLWGTYGYTF. Written as DNA, the CDR3 is TGTGCCAGCAGCTTGTGGGGGACTTATGGCTACACCTTC. This sequence joins TRBV5-6 and TRBJ1-2, with a possible D match to TRBD1 (5 bases). CDR1 and CDR2 from the germline V gene are SGHDT and YYEEEE. V lost 1 base to trimming and J lost 5 bases, with 9 bases between them. This CDR3 has 13 residues.

V usage is TRBV7-2 and J usage is TRBJ2-7; 10 bases map to TRBD2. The J segment lost 2 bases and the V segment lost 6 bases, leaving 7 bases of the junction unmatched. The germline CDR1 and CDR2 sequences are SGHTA and FQGNSA. The CDR3 spans 15 residues. CDR3 region: CASSEGLATPYEQYF. Written as DNA, the CDR3 is TGTGCCAGCAGTGAGGGACTAGCGACGCCCTACGAGCAGTACTTC.

The chain employs TRBV7-2 and TRBJ2-1; D call uncertain. This CDR3 spans 13 amino acids. CDR1 is SGHTA, CDR2 FQGNSA, per germline. The V and J ends lost 1 base and 4 bases respectively, with 5 bases between them. The CDR3 coding sequence is TGTGCCAGCAGCTTAGTACAGTACAATGAGCAGTTCTTC. This codes for CASSLVQYNEQFF.

The rearrangement joins TRBV10-3 to TRBJ1-5, with TRBD1 as a possible D gene (6 bases). This CDR3 is built from 16 residues. Germline loops: CDR1 ENHRY, CDR2 SYGVKD. Trimming pared 0 bases from V and 7 bases from J, leaving 16 bases between. CDR3 sequence reads: CAISESGNRVGQPQHF. DNA for the CDR3: TGTGCCATCAGTGAGTCGGGGAACAGGGTGGGGCAGCCCCAGCATTTT.

This clone was counted between two and nine times. The genes are TRBV6-1 and TRBJ1-1, with D tentatively TRBD1 (5 bases). The CDR3 length is 16 residues. The V gene's germline CDR1 is MNHNS and CDR2 SASEGT. Trimming took 0 bases from V and 6 from J, leaving 17 bases between them. CDR3 DNA: TGTGCCAGCAGTGAAGCCATATCTCAGGGATTCTCTGAAGCTTTCTTT. The encoded protein is CASSEAISQGFSEAFF.

V gene TRBV6-2 or TRBV6-3 combines with J gene TRBJ2-5; D perhaps matches TRBD1 (6 bases). Per germline, CDR1 MNHEY and CDR2 SVGEGT. The V end was cut by 2 bases, the J end by 2 bases, with 15 bases between. The CDR3 is made up of 16 amino acids. This chain's CDR3 is CASSYRPGTPQETQYF. The CDR3 region has the DNA TGTGCCAGCAGTTACCGTCCCGGGACACCGCAAGAGACCCAGTACTTC.

The genes are TRBV27 and TRBJ1-5; D is uncertain. CDR1 MNHEY and CDR2 SMNVEV come from the germline V gene (reference sequence). The CDR3 is 13 residues long. V was trimmed by 3 bases and J by 4 bases, leaving 7 bases between them. The CDR3 DNA is TGTGCCAGCAGTTTCGCGGTAAATCAGCCCCAGCATTTT. Its protein is CASSFAVNQPQHF.

The chain uses TRBV20-1 and TRBJ2-7, with D tentatively TRBD2 (6 bases). The germline V gene has CDR1 DFQATT and CDR2 SNEGSKA (reference sequence). With 3 bases removed from V and 4 bases from J, the gap between germline ends came to 13 bases. This CDR3 is 13 amino acids long. The DNA of the CDR3 is TGCAGTGCTAGTGACGCGGGAAAGTACGAGCAGTACTTC. This codes for CSASDAGKYEQYF.

The chain is built from TRBV9 and TRBJ2-3, with a tentative D call TRBD1 (6 bases). CDR1 and CDR2 (germline): SGDLS, YYNGEE. The CDR3 spans 13 residues. V lost 10 bases, J lost 6 bases, and 18 bases lay in between. The CDR3 reads CAGWPPRGDTQYF. In DNA, the CDR3 is TGTGCCGGATGGCCACCTAGGGGGGATACGCAGTATTTT. Based on the CDR3 plus reference TRBV9 and TRBJ2-3, the full variable domain is DSGVTQTPKHLITATGQRVTLRCSPRSGDLSVYWYQQSLDQGLQFLIQYYNGEERAKGNILERFSAQQFPDLHSELNLSSLELGDSALYFCAGWPPRGDTQYFGPGTRLTVL.

The chain links TRBV12-5 to TRBJ1-5; D may be TRBD1 (6 bases). CDR3 length equals 14 residues. Germline values: CDR1 LGHNT, CDR2 FRNRAP. Trimming left V 6 bases short and J 6 bases short, with 15 bases between. The CDR3 DNA sequence: TGTGCTAGTGGAGAAGACAGGCCCACTCAGCCCCAGCATTTT. Encoded protein: CASGEDRPTQPQHF.

V and J are TRBV30 and TRBJ1-2; 7 bases fit TRBD1. The CDR3 is 16 amino acids. Per germline, CDR1 GTSNPN and CDR2 SVGIG (reference sequence). J was trimmed by 4 bases and V by 6 bases; bases with no gene match: 17. DNA of the CDR3: TGTGCCTGCAGACCAACCCTTACAGGGGCGGGCTATGGCTACACCTTC. Its protein is CACRPTLTGAGYGYTF.

CDR3 residues: CASSPNGGPFQETQYF. The CDR3, as DNA: TGTGCCAGCAGCCCCAACGGAGGGCCTTTCCAAGAGACCCAGTACTTC. The V call is TRBV11-3, the J call TRBJ2-5; maybe TRBD2 (6 bases). V lost 5 bases, J lost 1 base, and 17 bases lay in between. This CDR3 is 16 amino acids long. Germline V gene lookup returns CDR1 SGHNT and CDR2 YENEEA. The variable domain in full, with the rest retrieved from reference TRBV11-3 and TRBJ2-5, is EAGVVQSPRYKIIEKKQPVAFWCNPISGHNTLYWYLQNLGQGPELLIRYENEEAVDDSQLPKDRFSAERLKGVDSTLKIQPAELGDSAVYLCASSPNGGPFQETQYFGPGTRLLVL.

This rearrangement joins TRBV30 to TRBJ2-4; D ambiguous. The CDR3 loop spans 12 amino acids. V was shortened by 1 base and J by 8 bases, with 9 bases between the two germline ends. Germline V lookup: CDR1 GTSNPN, CDR2 SVGIG (reference sequence). CDR3 residues: CAWSGPVDIQYF. The CDR3 DNA reads as TGTGCCTGGAGTGGTCCAGTGGACATTCAGTACTTC. Based on the CDR3 plus reference TRBV30 and TRBJ2-4, the full variable domain is SQTIHQWPATLVQPVGSPLSLECTVEGTSNPNLYWYRQAAGRGLQLLFYSVGIGQISSEVPQNLSASRPQDRQFILSSKKLLLSDSGFYLCAWSGPVDIQYFGAGTRLSVL.

The rearrangement joins TRBV3-1 (or the pseudogene TRBV3-2) to TRBJ2-2, with TRBD2 identical over 8 bases. CDR1 LGHDT and CDR2 YNNKEL come from the germline V gene (reference sequence). There are 13 residues in the CDR3. The ends lost 6 bases at V and 8 bases at J; junction bases unmatched: 5. The CDR3 region has the DNA TGTGCCAGCAGGAGGCGGGAGGTAGGGGAGCTGTTTTTT. It codes for CASRRREVGELFF.

The V call is TRBV6-6, the J call TRBJ2-7; tentative D call: TRBD2 (5 bases). Deletions cut 7 bases from V and 5 bases from J, with 15 bases between. This CDR3 region has 13 residues. The germline gives CDR1 MNHNY, CDR2 SVGAGI (reference sequence). CDR3: CASTPREGHEQYF. In DNA form, the CDR3 reads TGTGCCAGCACCCCTCGGGAAGGGCACGAGCAGTACTTC.